Detailed here is one T cell receptor (beta chain). There is no known antigen for this receptor. There are no base qualities to consult, and no much larger clone falls within one base. These data are taken from a study of siplizumab effects on memory and regulatory T cells (dated by TCRdb to about 2019). The study in broad terms: The study examined how the anti-CD2 antibody siplizumab affects alloreactive T-cell subsets in allogeneic mixed lymphocyte reactions built from human PBMCs. The full study reports these points: A naive or memory phenotype could not be assigned to roughly 75-97% of proliferating CD4+ or CD8+ clones. The cumulative frequency of alloreactive sequences traceable to unstimulated CD4+ memory T cells was significantly reduced by siplizumab. Because sequences below about 10^-5 frequency were poorly captured, only a minor fraction of alloreactive clones could be mapped to unstimulated subsets. Greater diversity appeared to be present in unstimulated naive T cells than in memory T cells, and a substantial contribution to the alloresponse seemed to be made by naive cells. Whether proliferating Tregs from siplizumab cultures were suppressive was not functionally confirmed. In reactions with siplizumab, an average of roughly 69% of mappable alloreactive CD4+ clones were Treg-derived, compared with 25% to 30% in control reactions.

TCRbeta CDR3 sequencing was performed on sorted unstimulated T cells and on proliferating T cells recovered from mixed lymphocyte reactions. Fresh whole blood from around 11 HLA-typed healthy donors was used to isolate PBMCs. The library was generated by the immunoSEQ multiplex PCR assay. Each sample had roughly 90,000 TCR templates assayed by the deep sequencing platform. Genomic DNA extracted from sorted T cells was the material used for TCRbeta CDR3 sequencing. From the authors' description of their analysis: The R programming language was used for clonal analysis of TCRbeta CDR3 data. Unstimulated samples were compared with post-reaction CFSE-low samples to define alloreactive CD4+ and CD8+ clones. By matching sequences to the repertoires of sorted unstimulated Treg and non-Treg cells, each alloreactive CD4+ clone was assigned a regulatory or non-regulatory origin. The table was pulled from immuneACCESS by TCRdb, which kept in-frame rearrangements only. Such tables lose some clones; where checked, under half of the loss comes from unresolved V genes, and the rest has no known cause. D and trimming were read from the DNA, whereas the V and J calls and clone size are those reported in that table. For this sample the table gives fewer than 85,000 clones, of which more than 85% were detected only once. Under 20% of the sample rests with the top ten.

Clipping removes 4 bases from V and 2 bases from J, with 7 as the unmatched junction base count. As encoded in the germline V gene, CDR1 is MGHRA while CDR2 is YSYEKL. Taken from cysteine to phenylalanine, the CDR3 has 15 residues. Only the CDR3 DNA stays, 45 bases, in frame from base 1. This receptor was identified in a human donor in good health. The source material was CD8+ T cells sorted from blood. The sequence is built from TRBV4-1 and TRBJ2-7, with 8 bases matching TRBD1. The CDR3 region: CASSRAGTGPYEQYF. The nucleotides are TGCGCCAGCAGCCGAGCCGGGACAGGTCCCTACGAGCAGTACTTC.